Each of the 21 T cell receptor beta chains below was sequenced from the same sample in a study of cytomegalovirus exposure and HLA in healthy donors. The PCR ran on 60 Vbeta and 13 Jbeta primers. Generated by immunoSEQ multiplex PCR, the TCRdb table keeps only in-frame clones and is missing some. The table lists around 120,000 clones, over 60% of them singletons. Source material: PBMCs. These receptors were obtained from a man aged 25-45 years in good health and CMV-seronegative.

The genes are TRBV7-2 and TRBJ2-3; D remains ambiguous. V was trimmed by 2 bases and J by 3 bases, leaving 9 bases between them. This CDR3 has 14 amino acids. From germline, CDR1 is SGHTA and CDR2 FQGNSA. The CDR3 DNA follows: TGTGCCAGCAGCTTAAAAGCAGGTACAGATACGCAGTATTTT. Translation gives CASSLKAGTDTQYF. Together with reference TRBV7-2 and TRBJ2-3, the CDR3 gives the full variable domain: GAGVSQSPSNKVTEKGKDVELRCDPISGHTALYWYRQSLGQGLEFLIYFQGNSAPDKSGLPSDRFSAERTGGSVSTLTIQRTQQEDSAVYLCASSLKAGTDTQYFGPGTRLTVL.

V gene TRBV5-4 combines with J gene TRBJ1-1; TRBD1 matches at 7 bases. The CDR3 has 16 residues. V was clipped by 4 bases and J by 5 bases; unmatched bases: 14. Germline V gene lookup returns CDR1 SGHNT and CDR2 YYREEE (reference sequence). CDR3 region: CASSPATGLRVTEAFF. CDR3 coding DNA: TGTGCCAGCAGCCCGGCGACAGGGCTGAGGGTGACTGAAGCTTTCTTT. Looking up the rest from reference TRBV5-4 and TRBJ1-1 gives the full variable domain: ETGVTQSPTHLIKTRGQQVTLRCSSQSGHNTVSWYQQALGQGPQFIFQYYREEENGRGNFPPRFSGLQFPNYSSELNVNALELDDSALYLCASSPATGLRVTEAFFGQGTRLTVV.

This chain links TRBV2 with TRBJ2-2; 8 bases map to TRBD2. Trimming removed 2 bases from V and 0 bases from J; junction bases left unmatched: 2. The CDR3 extends over 16 amino acids. Germline V gene sequence: CDR1 SNHLY, CDR2 FYNNEI. The CDR3 nucleotides read TGTGCCAGCAGTGAATTACTAGCGGCGAACACCGGGGAGCTGTTTTTT. Translation: CASSELLAANTGELFF.

The genes are TRBV6-1 and TRBJ2-2; 7 nucleotides agree with TRBD1. Germline V CDR1 and CDR2: MNHNS, SASEGT. This CDR3 has 17 amino acids. The V gene end was trimmed by 2 bases and the J gene end by 0 bases; junction bases not matched to a gene: 6. The CDR3 DNA is TGTGCCAGCAGTGAATTTTTTGGGACAGCGAACACCGGGGAGCTGTTTTTT. Translated, it gives CASSEFFGTANTGELFF.

This clone appeared a single time. This chain uses TRBV7-2 with TRBJ1-2; D not certain. V shed 0 bases and J shed 3 bases, with 11 bases lying between them. In germline, CDR1 is SGHTA, CDR2 FQGNSA. The CDR3 runs 15 residues. CDR3 sequence reads: CASSLARRQDYGYTF. CDR3 sequence (DNA): TGTGCCAGCAGCTTAGCTCGGCGTCAGGACTATGGCTACACCTTC.

The gene calls are TRBV7-8 and TRBJ1-5, with D perhaps TRBD1 (5 bases). This CDR3 comprises 16 residues. Germline CDR1 reads SGHVS; CDR2 reads FQNEAQ. Trimming stripped 2 bases from V and 5 bases from J, with 16 bases between. CDR3 residues: CASSLRGHSAYQPQHF. The CDR3 bases are TGTGCCAGCAGCTTAAGGGGTCACAGCGCTTATCAGCCCCAGCATTTT.

This sequence joins TRBV5-1 and TRBJ2-5, with 9 bases that match TRBD1. With V trimmed by 4 bases and J by 2 bases, 3 bases remained unmatched. The CDR3 runs 14 residues. The germline V gene encodes CDR1 SGHRS and CDR2 YFSETQ. The CDR3 sequence: CASSRGQGQETQYF. The CDR3 nucleotides read TGCGCCAGCAGCCGCGGACAGGGGCAAGAGACCCAGTACTTC.

The rearrangement links TRBV5-6 to TRBJ1-5, with 7 bases matching TRBD1. Germline V gives CDR1 SGHDT, CDR2 YYEEEE. V trimming: 4 bases; J trimming: 7 bases; junction bases outside the gene matches: 14. The CDR3 has 16 residues. CDR3 in amino acids: CASSPYYGTGEQPQHF. The CDR3 DNA is TGTGCCAGCAGCCCTTATTATGGAACAGGGGAACAGCCCCAGCATTTT.

This clone was recorded only once. The rearrangement uses TRBV14 and TRBJ1-1; D is undetermined. V was clipped by 0 bases and J by 11 bases, with 7 bases between them. This CDR3 spans 11 amino acids. The germline V gene has CDR1 SGHDN and CDR2 FVKESK. CDR3 nucleotide sequence: TGTGCCAGCAGCCAAGAGAGTCGGGCTTTCTTT. Encoded protein: CASSQESRAFF.

J is TRBJ2-7 and V is TRBV19; D remains unclear. Germline-derived CDR1 and CDR2 are LNHDA and SQIVND (reference sequence). This CDR3 has 16 amino acids. The V gene lost 5 bases and the J gene lost 0 bases, with 17 bases spanning the gap. CDR3 sequence: CASSPRLSSPSYEQYF. In DNA form, the CDR3 reads TGTGCCAGTAGTCCGCGACTCTCCAGTCCCTCCTACGAGCAGTACTTC.

The chain uses TRBV2 and TRBJ2-5; a possible D gene is TRBD1 (6 bases). Matching the DNA end better, TRBJ2-7 makes the J call doubtful. The CDR3 extends over 12 amino acids. The germline V gene has CDR1 SNHLY and CDR2 FYNNEI. CDR3 sequence: CASRQGPYEQYF. The DNA of the CDR3 is TGTGCCAGCAGACAGGGTCCCTACGAGCAGTACTTC.

The gene calls are TRBV15 and TRBJ1-5; D is perhaps TRBD1 (6 bases). Trimming took off 5 bases at V and 6 bases at J, with 11 bases between the two ends. The CDR3 is made up of 13 amino acids. Germline lookup yields CDR1 LNHNV and CDR2 YYDKDF (reference sequence). CDR3 residues: CATSVGAAQPQHF. The CDR3 DNA follows: TGTGCCACCAGCGTGGGGGCAGCTCAGCCCCAGCATTTT.

The genes are TRBV18 and TRBJ1-5, with D unclear. Germline V gene sequence: CDR1 KGHSH, CDR2 LQKENI. Trimming stripped 3 bases from V and 4 bases from J, with 7 bases between. The CDR3 has 13 residues. The chain's CDR3 is CASSPSVNQPQHF. The CDR3 nucleotides read TGTGCCAGCTCACCGTCGGTGAATCAGCCCCAGCATTTT.

This clone was seen more than once but under ten times. V usage is TRBV6-1 and J usage is TRBJ2-2; D gene ambiguous. Germline CDR1 is MNHNS and CDR2 is SASEGT. This CDR3 contains 14 residues. Trimming removed 4 bases at V and 2 bases at J, with 8 bases between. The CDR3 spells CASSVAFNTGELFF. The CDR3 bases are TGTGCCAGCAGTGTGGCCTTTAACACCGGGGAGCTGTTTTTT.

This chain uses TRBV5-1 with TRBJ2-2; perhaps TRBD1 as D (5 bases). There are 15 residues in the CDR3. Germline values: CDR1 SGHRS, CDR2 YFSETQ. The V end was cut by 1 base, the J end by 3 bases, with 10 bases between. The CDR3 sequence is CASSLLGAYTGELFF. The CDR3 region has the DNA TGCGCCAGCAGCTTGTTAGGGGCGTACACCGGGGAGCTGTTTTTT. The entire variable domain, with the rest obtained from reference TRBV5-1 and TRBJ2-2, is as follows: KAGVTQTPRYLIKTRGQQVTLSCSPISGHRSVSWYQQTPGQGLQFLFEYFSETQRNKGNFPGRFSGRQFSNSRSEMNVSTLELGDSALYLCASSLLGAYTGELFFGEGSRLTVL.

Note on this clone: This specimen includes other DNA sequences encoding the same CDR3. The chain links TRBV2 to TRBJ1-5, with 10 positions matching TRBD1. The germline CDR1 and CDR2 sequences are SNHLY and FYNNEI. The V gene end was trimmed by 4 bases and the J gene end by 5 bases; junction bases not matched to a gene: 2. The CDR3 has 14 amino acids. The CDR3 loop reads CASSGQGADQPQHF. In nucleotides, the CDR3 is TGTGCCAGCAGTGGACAGGGGGCTGATCAGCCCCAGCATTTT. Full variable domain (remainder filled in from reference TRBV2 and TRBJ1-5): EPEVTQTPSHQVTQMGQEVILRCVPISNHLYFYWYRQILGQKVEFLVSFYNNEISEKSEIFDDQFSVERPDGSNFTLKIRSTKLEDSAMYFCASSGQGADQPQHFGDGTRLSIL.

CDR3 DNA sequence: TGTGCCAGCAGAGACCGGGACAGCCCCTACGAGCAGTACTTC. Translated, it gives CASRDRDSPYEQYF. This chain links TRBV6-5 with TRBJ2-7; 7 bases are a match to TRBD1. The ends lost 6 bases at V and 2 bases at J; junction bases unmatched: 7. Germline V gene lookup returns CDR1 MNHEY and CDR2 SVGAGI. CDR3 length: 14 amino acids.

This chain links TRBV28 with TRBJ1-1; no definite D call. The CDR3 is 12 residues long. From germline, CDR1 is MDHEN and CDR2 SYDVKM. The V end lost 5 bases, the J end lost 1 base, and 5 bases lay between the germline ends. The CDR3 DNA follows: TGTGCCAGCAGTCCCGGGAACACTGAAGCTTTCTTT. Protein sequence: CASSPGNTEAFF.

This clone has a handful of counts. The V gene is TRBV6-6, the J gene TRBJ2-3, with D possibly being TRBD1 (5 bases). Trimming pared 0 bases from V and 4 bases from J, leaving 11 bases between. The germline V gene encodes CDR1 MNHNY and CDR2 SVGAGI (reference sequence). This CDR3 comprises 15 residues. CDR3 loop: CASSYSDWGPDTQYF. The CDR3 DNA sequence: TGTGCCAGCAGTTACTCCGATTGGGGCCCAGATACGCAGTATTTT.

The V gene is TRBV5-6, the J gene TRBJ2-1; 10 nucleotides match TRBD1. CDR1 and CDR2 from the germline V gene are SGHDT and YYEEEE. The CDR3 has 18 residues. The V gene end was trimmed by 4 bases and the J gene end by 3 bases; junction bases not matched to a gene: 13. CDR3 amino acids: CASSLVRQGASFYNEQFF. The DNA of the CDR3 is TGTGCCAGCAGCCTAGTGAGACAGGGGGCCTCGTTCTACAATGAGCAGTTCTTC.

The chain uses TRBV14 and TRBJ2-5, with a weak D call TRBD1 (6 bases). Trimming left V 2 bases short and J 5 bases short, with 15 bases between. From germline, CDR1 is SGHDN and CDR2 FVKESK. This CDR3 is 15 amino acids long. The CDR3 nucleotides are TGTGCCAGCAGCCAACCAGGGGTAGAGGGGGAGACCCAGTACTTC. Its protein product is CASSQPGVEGETQYF.